The rows below give T cell receptor beta chains drawn from one sample of a study of cytomegalovirus exposure and HLA in healthy donors. Here immunoSEQ multiplex PCR was the method, and the copy in TCRdb shows in-frame clones only, minus some. The repertoire includes about 78,000 clones, 96% of them detected once, and less than 2% sits in the top ten. The sequencing sample was made of PBMCs. These receptors all stem from a man between 18 and 35 years old in good health and CMV-seropositive. Each CDR3 is given with its conserved first and last residue. A D gene is named only where the DNA matches it firmly. For some rows the clone size is stated as once, few or many, or as a class when expanded; others skip it.

DNA: TGTGCCAGCATAAGCGGCCCTAGCACAGATACGCAGTATTTT
CDR3: CASISGPSTDTQYF
V: TRBV2
J: TRBJ2-3
length: 14
D: -
size: -

DNA: TGTGCCAGCAGCTTGACTTCCACGGAGAACACTGAAGCTTTCTTT
CDR3: CASSLTSTENTEAFF
V: TRBV7-6
J: TRBJ1-1
length: 15
D: -
size: -

DNA: TGTGCCAGCCGGGACTACACGGAGACCCAGTACTTC
CDR3: CASRDYTETQYF
V: TRBV6-5
J: TRBJ2-5
length: 12
D: TRBD2
size: -

DNA: TGTGCCAGCAGCCCCCAGGTTACCTACGAGCAGTACTTC
CDR3: CASSPQVTYEQYF
V: TRBV11-2
J: TRBJ2-7
length: 13
D: -
size: -

DNA: TGCGCCAGCAGCTTGGCGCGGGGAGGGACCGGGGAGCTGTTTTTT
CDR3: CASSLARGGTGELFF
V: TRBV5-1
J: TRBJ2-2
length: 15
D: TRBD2
size: -

DNA: TGTGCCAGCAGGAAGCAGGACCTTGGGGCCCCCACTGAAGCTTTCTTT
CDR3: CASRKQDLGAPTEAFF
V: TRBV7-9
J: TRBJ1-1
length: 16
D: -
size: -

DNA: TGTGCCAGCAGACCCGGGACAGGGGGCATGGCTGAAGCTTTCTTT
CDR3: CASRPGTGGMAEAFF
V: TRBV6-5
J: TRBJ1-1
length: 15
D: TRBD1
size: -

DNA: TGCGCCAGCAGCGGCGGGGACTACCAACCCATAGAGCAGTACTTC
CDR3: CASSGGDYQPIEQYF
V: TRBV5-1
J: TRBJ2-7
length: 15
D: TRBD2
size: -

DNA: TGTGCCTGGATGGCGGATGGCGCCTACGAGCAGTACTTC
CDR3: CAWMADGAYEQYF
V: TRBV30
J: TRBJ2-7
length: 13
D: -
size: -

DNA: TGTGCCAGCAGTCGACTAGCGGAGAACCAGTTCTTC
CDR3: CASSRLAENQFF
V: TRBV2
J: TRBJ2-1
length: 12
D: TRBD2
size: -

DNA: TGTGCCAGCAGTCCTAACAGCGGGCAGTACTTC
CDR3: CASSPNSGQYF
V: TRBV7-9
J: TRBJ2-7
length: 11
D: -
size: -

DNA: TGTGCCAGTAGTATAGGGGGGCGAGAGACCCAGTACTTC
CDR3: CASSIGGRETQYF
V: TRBV19
J: TRBJ2-5
length: 13
D: -
size: -

DNA: TGTGCCTGGAGTCTCTCTGGGGCCAACGTCCTGACTTTC
CDR3: CAWSLSGANVLTF
V: TRBV30
J: TRBJ2-6
length: 13
D: -
size: -

DNA: TGTGCCAGCAGCCCAATAACAGGGGGGGATACGCAGTATTTT
CDR3: CASSPITGGDTQYF
V: TRBV14
J: TRBJ2-3
length: 14
D: TRBD1
size: -

DNA: TGTGCCAGCACCCTCGACAGGTCTGAAGCTTTCTTT
CDR3: CASTLDRSEAFF
V: TRBV6-1
J: TRBJ1-1
length: 12
D: -
size: -

DNA: TGTGCCAGCAGACCCCGGGGGTCCCAAGAGACCCAGTACTTC
CDR3: CASRPRGSQETQYF
V: TRBV7-9
J: TRBJ2-5
length: 14
D: -
size: -

DNA: TGCGCCAGCAGCTTGAACAGGCCGAACACCGGGGAGCTGTTTTTT
CDR3: CASSLNRPNTGELFF
V: TRBV5-1
J: TRBJ2-2
length: 15
D: -
size: once

DNA: TGTGCCATCAGTGCACGACTAGCGGGAGGTTACAATGAGCAGTTCTTC
CDR3: CAISARLAGGYNEQFF
V: TRBV10-3
J: TRBJ2-1
length: 16
D: TRBD2
size: -

DNA: TGTGCCAGCAGCCAAGAATGGACGACGGGGGGCTACACCTTC
CDR3: CASSQEWTTGGYTF
V: TRBV14
J: TRBJ1-2
length: 14
D: -
size: -

DNA: TGCGCCAGCAGCTTGGAAGGGACTGGGATGAACACTGAAGCTTTCTTT
CDR3: CASSLEGTGMNTEAFF
V: TRBV5-1
J: TRBJ1-1
length: 16
D: -
size: -

DNA: TGTGCCAGCAGCTTAGCGAACGCGGGAGGGCGGGACAATGAGCAGTTCTTC
CDR3: CASSLANAGGRDNEQFF
V: TRBV7-2
J: TRBJ2-1
length: 17
D: TRBD2
size: -

DNA: TGTGCCAGCAGCGGGAGAAACTATGGCTACACCTTC
CDR3: CASSGRNYGYTF
V: TRBV5-6
J: TRBJ1-2
length: 12
D: -
size: -

DNA: TGTGCCAGCACACATGGACAGTATAACACCGGGGAGCTGTTTTTT
CDR3: CASTHGQYNTGELFF
V: TRBV28
J: TRBJ2-2
length: 15
D: -
size: once

DNA: TGTGCCAGCAGCTCCAGGGGTTGGAGAAAACTGTTTTTT
CDR3: CASSSRGWRKLFF
V: TRBV6-5
J: TRBJ1-4
length: 13
D: -
size: -

DNA: TGTGCCAGTAGCCTCAACTCCGGGACAGAGAACACTGAAGCTTTCTTT
CDR3: CASSLNSGTENTEAFF
V: TRBV19
J: TRBJ1-1
length: 16
D: TRBD1
size: -

DNA: TGTGCCAGCAGTGGGTCGGGGAGTGACGAGCAGTACTTC
CDR3: CASSGSGSDEQYF
V: TRBV2
J: TRBJ2-7
length: 13
D: -
size: -

DNA: TGTGCCAGCTTACAGGGGGGGAATGGCTACACCTTC
CDR3: CASLQGGNGYTF
V: TRBV18
J: TRBJ1-2
length: 12
D: TRBD1
size: once

DNA: TGTGCCAGCAGCCAGACCGGGACAGGGTACCACGAGCAGTACTTC
CDR3: CASSQTGTGYHEQYF
V: TRBV5-6
J: TRBJ2-7
length: 15
D: TRBD1
size: -

DNA: TGTGCCAGCAGCGTAGGAGGGAGTAGTACAGATACGCAGTATTTT
CDR3: CASSVGGSSTDTQYF
V: TRBV9
J: TRBJ2-3
length: 15
D: -
size: -

DNA: TGTGCCAGCAGCTTGGAGTTTGCAGGTTTAACCCGTGGAAACACCATATATTTT
CDR3: CASSLEFAGLTRGNTIYF
V: TRBV5-5
J: TRBJ1-3
length: 18
D: -
size: -

DNA: TGTGCCAGTAGTATCAATCCCAGAAACTATGGCTACACCTTC
CDR3: CASSINPRNYGYTF
V: TRBV19
J: TRBJ1-2
length: 14
D: -
size: -

DNA: TGTGCCAGCAGCTTCAGCGGGAGACCGGGGGAGCAGTACTTC
CDR3: CASSFSGRPGEQYF
V: TRBV7-9
J: TRBJ2-7
length: 14
D: TRBD2
size: -

DNA: TGCGCCAGCAGCCAAGCCACTAGCGGGAGGGCAGGGGGGGAGCTGTTTTTT
CDR3: CASSQATSGRAGGELFF
V: TRBV4-1
J: TRBJ2-2
length: 17
D: TRBD2
size: -

DNA: TGTGCCAGCAGCCTAGGGACAGGGGTTACAGATACGCAGTATTTT
CDR3: CASSLGTGVTDTQYF
V: TRBV7-9
J: TRBJ2-3
length: 15
D: TRBD1
size: -

DNA: TGTGCCAGCAGCATCGAAGGACTAGTTTACGAGCAGTACTTC
CDR3: CASSIEGLVYEQYF
V: TRBV7-4
J: TRBJ2-7
length: 14
D: TRBD2
size: -

DNA: TGCAGCGCCCGGGGACAGTCCTACGAGCAGTACTTC
CDR3: CSARGQSYEQYF
V: TRBV29-1
J: TRBJ2-7
length: 12
D: TRBD1
size: -

DNA: TGTGCCAGCAGCTTATCCGGGAGAGAGTACAATGAGCAGTTCTTC
CDR3: CASSLSGREYNEQFF
V: TRBV5-8
J: TRBJ2-1
length: 15
D: -
size: -

DNA: TGCGCCAGCAGCCAAGTCCCCAGGGGATACGAGCAGTACTTC
CDR3: CASSQVPRGYEQYF
V: TRBV4-1
J: TRBJ2-7
length: 14
D: -
size: -

DNA: TGTGCCAGCAGGAGAAGGGACAGTCGCCCAGGGTATGGCTACACCTTC
CDR3: CASRRRDSRPGYGYTF
V: TRBV7-9
J: TRBJ1-2
length: 16
D: TRBD1
size: -

DNA: TGTGCCAGCAGCTTAGGGGGTAGCGGGAACACCGGGGAGCTGTTTTTT
CDR3: CASSLGGSGNTGELFF
V: TRBV13
J: TRBJ2-2
length: 16
D: -
size: once

DNA: TGTGCCAGCAGCGATCGGACAGGGCGGGAGACCCAGTACTTC
CDR3: CASSDRTGRETQYF
V: TRBV5-4
J: TRBJ2-5
length: 14
D: TRBD1
size: -

DNA: TGTGCCACCCGGGAACACGGGGAGCTGTTTTTT
CDR3: CATREHGELFF
V: TRBV6-1
J: TRBJ2-2
length: 11
D: -
size: few

DNA: TGTGCCAGCAGCTTAGTTAGGGGCCGGGTCGACGAGCAGTACTTC
CDR3: CASSLVRGRVDEQYF
V: TRBV7-6
J: TRBJ2-7
length: 15
D: -
size: -

DNA: TGTGCCACCGTGGCGGGAGGTGAAGCTTTCTTT
CDR3: CATVAGGEAFF
V: TRBV10-3
J: TRBJ1-1
length: 11
D: -
size: -

DNA: TGTGCCAGCAGCCTAATGGGCGGGGAAAAACTGTTTTTT
CDR3: CASSLMGGEKLFF
V: TRBV4-2
J: TRBJ1-4
length: 13
D: -
size: -

DNA: TGCGCCAGCAGCTTAGGTCCTAGCGGGAGTGGAAATGAGCAGTTCTTC
CDR3: CASSLGPSGSGNEQFF
V: TRBV5-1
J: TRBJ2-1
length: 16
D: TRBD2
size: -

DNA: TGTGCCAGCAGTTTACCTGGGCAGGGGGTCTACGAGCAGTACTTC
CDR3: CASSLPGQGVYEQYF
V: TRBV28
J: TRBJ2-7
length: 15
D: TRBD1
size: -

DNA: TGTGCCAGCAGTTTAAAACAGGGCCCTAACTATGGCTACACCTTC
CDR3: CASSLKQGPNYGYTF
V: TRBV27
J: TRBJ1-2
length: 15
D: -
size: -

DNA: TGTGCCAGCAGCCCCTACCTAGACAGGGGGTCCGATGAGCAGTTCTTC
CDR3: CASSPYLDRGSDEQFF
V: TRBV7-9
J: TRBJ2-1
length: 16
D: TRBD1
size: -

DNA: TGTGCCAGCAGCGAAATAGCGGGAGCGGTCTACGAGCAGTACTTC
CDR3: CASSEIAGAVYEQYF
V: TRBV6-1
J: TRBJ2-7
length: 15
D: TRBD2
size: -

DNA: TGTGCCAGCAGTGTAGGGAGTAAGTTACCCGGGGAGCTGTTTTTT
CDR3: CASSVGSKLPGELFF
V: TRBV6-1
J: TRBJ2-2
length: 15
D: -
size: -

DNA: TGCAGCGGGGGAAAGACAGGAAGAAACACTGAAGCTTTCTTT
CDR3: CSGGKTGRNTEAFF
V: TRBV29-1
J: TRBJ1-1
length: 14
D: -
size: -

DNA: TGTGCCAGCTCGGTTGGGCGGGACCGCTTTTCGGATGAGCAGTTCTTC
CDR3: CASSVGRDRFSDEQFF
V: TRBV7-9
J: TRBJ2-1
length: 16
D: -
size: -

DNA: TGCGCCAGCAGCATAGCGGGACCGAACACCGGGGAGCTGTTTTTT
CDR3: CASSIAGPNTGELFF
V: TRBV4-1
J: TRBJ2-2
length: 15
D: TRBD2
size: -

DNA: TGTGCCAGTAGTATAGCTGTCGGGGTGGAGACCCAGTACTTC
CDR3: CASSIAVGVETQYF
V: TRBV19
J: TRBJ2-5
length: 14
D: -
size: -

DNA: TGTGCCAGCAGACAGGGGAGCAACGAGCAGTACTTC
CDR3: CASRQGSNEQYF
V: TRBV6-5
J: TRBJ2-7
length: 12
D: TRBD1
size: -

DNA: TGTGCCAGCAGCCTGACAGGTGGCTACACCTTC
CDR3: CASSLTGGYTF
V: TRBV7-2
J: TRBJ1-2
length: 11
D: -
size: -

DNA: TGTGCCAGCAGCCACGTCCTTAGCGAGTATTCTTACAATGAGCAGTTCTTC
CDR3: CASSHVLSEYSYNEQFF
V: TRBV4-2
J: TRBJ2-1
length: 17
D: -
size: -